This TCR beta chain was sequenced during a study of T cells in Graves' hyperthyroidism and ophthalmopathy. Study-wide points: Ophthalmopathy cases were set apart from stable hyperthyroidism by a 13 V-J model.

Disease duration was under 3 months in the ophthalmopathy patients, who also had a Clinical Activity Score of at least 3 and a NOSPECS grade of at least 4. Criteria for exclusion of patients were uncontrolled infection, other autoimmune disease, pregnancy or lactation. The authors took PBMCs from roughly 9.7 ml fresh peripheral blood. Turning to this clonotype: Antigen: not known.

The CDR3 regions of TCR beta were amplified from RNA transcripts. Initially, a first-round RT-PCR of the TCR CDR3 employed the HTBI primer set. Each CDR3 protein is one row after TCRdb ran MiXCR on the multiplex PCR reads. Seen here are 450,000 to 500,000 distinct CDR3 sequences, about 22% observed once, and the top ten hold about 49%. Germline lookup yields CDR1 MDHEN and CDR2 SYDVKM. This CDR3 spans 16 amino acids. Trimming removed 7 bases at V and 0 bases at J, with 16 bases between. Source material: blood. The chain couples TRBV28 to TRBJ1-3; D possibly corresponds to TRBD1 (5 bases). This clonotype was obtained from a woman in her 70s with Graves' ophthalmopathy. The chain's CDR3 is CASTYAAGGSGNTIYF. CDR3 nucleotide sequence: TGTGCCAGCACTTATGCAGCGGGGGGCTCTGGAAACACCATATATTTT.